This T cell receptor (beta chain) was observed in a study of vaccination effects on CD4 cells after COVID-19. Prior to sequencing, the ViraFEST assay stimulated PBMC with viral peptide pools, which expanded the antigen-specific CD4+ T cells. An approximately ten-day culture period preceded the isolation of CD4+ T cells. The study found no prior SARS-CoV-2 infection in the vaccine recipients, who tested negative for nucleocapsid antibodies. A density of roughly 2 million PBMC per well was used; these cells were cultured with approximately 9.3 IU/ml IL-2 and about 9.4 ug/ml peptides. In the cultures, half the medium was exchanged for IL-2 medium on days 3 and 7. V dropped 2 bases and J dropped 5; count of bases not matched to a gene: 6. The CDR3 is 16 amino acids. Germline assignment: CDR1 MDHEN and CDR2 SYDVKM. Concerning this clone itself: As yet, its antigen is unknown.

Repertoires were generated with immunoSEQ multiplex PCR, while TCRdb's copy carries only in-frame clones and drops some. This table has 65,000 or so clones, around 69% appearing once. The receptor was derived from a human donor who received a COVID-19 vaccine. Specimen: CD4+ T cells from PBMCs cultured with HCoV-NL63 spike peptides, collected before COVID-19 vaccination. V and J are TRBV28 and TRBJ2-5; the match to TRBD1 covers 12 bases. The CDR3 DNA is TGTGCCAGCAGTTTACCCGGGACAGGGGGCGCCGAGACCCAGTACTTC. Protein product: CASSLPGTGGAETQYF.